This entry concerns a single T cell receptor beta chain. The target antigen is unknown. Repertoires were generated with immunoSEQ multiplex PCR, while TCRdb's copy carries only in-frame clones and drops some. Seen here are 140,000 to 150,000 clones, 87% observed once, and the top ten hold 3.5% to 5%. This CDR3 has 14 residues. V lost 6 bases, J lost 3 bases, and 6 bases stayed unmatched. The germline V gene encodes CDR1 SGHAT and CDR2 FQNNGV. This entry is derived from a study of cytomegalovirus exposure and HLA in healthy donors. Overall study results and limits: Cytomegalovirus association was assigned to under 200 TCR beta chains. Accounts indicate the classifier identified cytomegalovirus status with strong specificity and sensitivity.

Separate from the approximately 650-subject first cohort, the roughly 130-subject validation cohort was the one that the donors belonged to. The clonotype comes from a man aged 18 to 29 in good health and CMV-seropositive. The chain links TRBV11-2 to TRBJ2-3; TRBD2 agrees at 7 bases. The sample was PBMCs. CDR3 loop: CASSFGGKTDTQYF. Here the CDR3 DNA reads TGTGCCAGCAGTTTCGGGGGGAAGACAGATACGCAGTATTTT.